Each of the 18 T cell receptor beta chains below was sequenced from the same sample in a study of breast tumors, draining lymph nodes, adjacent tissues. TCRdb reprocessed the multiplex PCR reads via MiXCR and lists one record per CDR3 protein. This sample has 200,000 or so distinct CDR3 sequences, with around 33% found just once. Samples came from axillary lymph nodes draining the breast cancer. Specimen: axillary lymph node tissue. These receptors were taken from a female donor with breast cancer. Some clones in this sample may be carry-over from other donors' samples.

Comments on this clonotype: The junction differs from germline at one of its ends, possibly a read error. The chain employs TRBV7-9 and TRBJ2-6; D is ambiguous. CDR1 SEHNR and CDR2 FQNEAQ come from the germline V gene (reference sequence). The CDR3 sequence is 12 residues long. CDR3 loop: CASSHSSGIAAF. The CDR3 DNA sequence: TGTGCCAGCAGCCATTCTTCGGGCATAGCAGCTTTC.

The V and J genes are TRBV19 and TRBJ1-1; weak D call: TRBD1 (5 bases). Trimming took 6 bases from V and 0 from J, leaving 11 bases between them. Germline values: CDR1 LNHDA, CDR2 SQIVND (reference sequence). This CDR3 contains 14 residues. CDR3 amino acids: CASRARTLNTEAFF. CDR3 nucleotide sequence: TGTGCCAGTAGAGCCCGGACATTGAACACTGAAGCTTTCTTT.

In nucleotides, the CDR3 is TGCGCCAGCAGCCCCCCGAACACCGGCGACCTGTTTTTT. Translation: CASSPPNTGDLFF. This chain connects TRBV5-1 to TRBJ2-2; D not resolved. Germline CDR1 SGHRS, CDR2 YFSETQ. V lost 4 bases and J lost 14, with 18 bases in between. The CDR3 contains 13 residues.

This clonotype was detected once. The DNA for the CDR3 is TGTGCCAGCAGCTTAGTTCCAGGGGAGACCTACGAGCAGTACTTC. It encodes CASSLVPGETYEQYF. V is TRBV7-6 and J is TRBJ2-7; possibly TRBD1 for D (6 bases). The CDR3 consists of 15 residues. Germline values: CDR1 SGHVS, CDR2 FNYEAQ. With 1 base removed from V and 2 bases from J, the gap between germline ends came to 12 bases. The whole variable domain, remainder taken from reference TRBV7-6 and TRBJ2-7, is GAGVSQSPRYKVTKRGQDVALRCDPISGHVSLYWYRQALGQGPEFLTYFNYEAQQDKSGLPNDRFSAERPEGSISTLTIQRTEQRDSAMYRCASSLVPGETYEQYFGPGTRLTVT.

Concerning this clonotype itself: This may stem from a read error, because a much larger clone lies one nucleotide away. The CDR3 does not close with the conserved phenylalanine or tryptophan, likely indicating a read error. The rearrangement uses TRBV19 and TRBJ1-1; no firm D call. The CDR3 extends over 14 amino acids. V lost 5 bases and J 7 bases, leaving 17 bases between the germline ends. CDR1 is LNHDA and CDR2 is SQIVND in the germline V gene (reference sequence). CDR3 amino acids: CASSPRASLFEAFL. The CDR3 coding sequence is TGTGCCAGTAGTCCCCGGGCCTCCCTCTTTGAAGCTTTCCTT.

V is TRBV19 and J is TRBJ1-5; TRBD1 might be the D (5 bases). V lost 4 bases to trimming and J lost 5 bases, with 12 bases between them. CDR3 length: 14 residues. CDR1 is LNHDA and CDR2 is SQIVND in the germline V gene (reference sequence). The CDR3 loop is CASSTPTDDQPQHF. Here the CDR3 DNA reads TGTGCCAGTAGTACCCCGACAGACGATCAGCCCCAGCATTTT.

Remarks on this clonotype: A much bigger clone sits one base away, suggesting this may be a read error. The chain joins TRBV20-1 to TRBJ2-7, with a tentative D call TRBD1 (6 bases). The CDR3 consists of 13 residues. Germline V gene lookup returns CDR1 DFQATT and CDR2 SNEGSKA (reference sequence). Trimming removed 6 bases at V and 9 bases at J, with 21 bases between. This CDR3 reads CSAPDDRKVAQYF. DNA of the CDR3: TGCAGTGCCCCGGACGACAGGAAAGTCGCGCAGTACTTC.

This clonotype came up many times. The rearrangement links TRBV5-1 to TRBJ2-2; 8 bases align to TRBD1. The V segment lost 0 bases and the J segment 3 bases; nucleotides outside the gene matches: 1. This CDR3 comprises 15 residues. Germline values: CDR1 SGHRS, CDR2 YFSETQ. The CDR3 coding sequence is TGCGCCAGCAGCTTGGTACAGGGGGACACCGGGGAGCTGTTTTTT. It yields the protein CASSLVQGDTGELFF.

This clonotype was found many times. The chain is built from TRBV27 and TRBJ2-3; D is uncertain. The CDR3 length is 11 residues. Trimming removed 2 bases from V and 4 bases from J, with 1 base in between. Germline loops: CDR1 MNHEY, CDR2 SMNVEV (reference sequence). In nucleotides, the CDR3 is TGTGCCAGCAGTTTACCAGATACGCAGTATTTT. Protein: CASSLPDTQYF.

The chain employs TRBV5-4 and TRBJ2-3, with D possibly TRBD1 on 6 matching bases. Germline CDR1 and CDR2: SGHNT and YYREEE (reference sequence). CDR3 length: 14 residues. The V end lost 5 bases, the J end lost 4 bases, and 14 bases lay between the germline ends. CDR3 residues: CASRPRDTADTQYF. CDR3 bases: TGTGCCAGCAGACCCCGGGACACCGCAGATACGCAGTATTTT.

At least ten counts were recorded for this clonotype. The chain employs TRBV2 and TRBJ2-7; D possibly corresponds to TRBD2 (6 bases). The CDR3 is 13 residues long. Germline V gene lookup returns CDR1 SNHLY and CDR2 FYNNEI. V was trimmed by 5 bases and J by 7 bases, leaving 15 bases between them. CDR3 DNA sequence: TGTGCCAGCAGTCGGCGGGGTCTGGGGGAGCAGTACTTC. Translating gives CASSRRGLGEQYF.

The chain has TRBV30 and TRBJ1-3, with D uncertain. The CDR3 runs 15 residues. The ends were cut back, 0 bases at V and 2 bases at J, with 11 bases in the middle. In germline, CDR1 is GTSNPN, CDR2 SVGIG (reference sequence). CDR3 coding DNA: TGTGCCTGGAGTGTACACAAGTCCGCTGGAAACACCATATATTTT. This translates into CAWSVHKSAGNTIYF.

This clonotype was counted at least ten times. The CDR3 bases are TGCAGTGCTAGAGTCGCTAGCGGGGGCTCTTCCTACAATGAGCAGTTCTTC. Its translation: CSARVASGGSSYNEQFF. This chain connects TRBV20-1 to TRBJ2-1; 10 bases are a match to TRBD2. The length of the CDR3 is 17 residues. V lost 1 base to trimming and J lost 1 base; unmatched junction nucleotides: 7. The germline V gene has CDR1 DFQATT and CDR2 SNEGSKA (reference sequence).

This chain joins TRBV6-6 and TRBJ2-5; 10 positions match TRBD2. The CDR3 consists of 14 residues. V shed 8 bases, J shed 5 bases, and the junction held 8 bases outside the gene matches. Germline V gene sequence: CDR1 MNHNY, CDR2 SVGAGI (reference sequence). The CDR3, as DNA: TGTGCCAGCTATCCAGCGGGGGGGCAGGAGACCCAGTACTTC. It encodes CASYPAGGQETQYF.

This clonotype was observed at least ten times. An end of the junction does not agree with germline; a read error may underlie this. The rearrangement uses TRBV7-8 and TRBJ1-4; D gene ambiguous. CDR3 length: 16 residues. Germline lookup yields CDR1 SGHVS and CDR2 FQNEAQ. The CDR3 here is CASSLARHQPNEKLFF. CDR3 nucleotides: TGTGCCAGCAGCCTAGCTAGACACCAGCCAAATGAAAAACTGTTTTTT.

There are many counts of this clonotype. The CDR3 bases are TGTGCCAGCAGCTTGAGGCAGGGCCACGAGCAGTACTTC. It yields the protein CASSLRQGHEQYF. The chain has TRBV5-8 and TRBJ2-7; TRBD1 is a possible D gene (5 bases). V was trimmed by 1 base and J by 5 bases, leaving 10 bases between them. The CDR3 consists of 13 residues. Germline V gene sequence: CDR1 SGHTS, CDR2 YDEGEE.

This clonotype was found many times. V and J are TRBV5-1 and TRBJ2-7; D possibly corresponds to TRBD2 (5 bases). V was shortened by 0 bases and J by 1 base, with 8 bases between the two germline ends. Germline assignment: CDR1 SGHRS and CDR2 YFSETQ. The CDR3 runs 14 residues. The CDR3: CASSLGSASYEQYF. CDR3 nucleotides: TGCGCCAGCAGCTTGGGTAGCGCGTCCTACGAGCAGTACTTC. Full variable domain (remainder filled in from reference TRBV5-1 and TRBJ2-7): KAGVTQTPRYLIKTRGQQVTLSCSPISGHRSVSWYQQTPGQGLQFLFEYFSETQRNKGNFPGRFSGRQFSNSRSEMNVSTLELGDSALYLCASSLGSASYEQYFGPGTRLTVT.

The chain links TRBV5-4 to TRBJ2-5; a possible D gene is TRBD2 (5 bases). The V and J ends lost 0 bases and 13 bases respectively, with 10 bases between them. The CDR3 sequence is 11 residues long. Germline V gene data show CDR1 as SGHNT and CDR2 as YYREEE (reference sequence). The CDR3 protein is CASSLESSRYF. For the CDR3, the DNA is TGTGCCAGCAGCTTGGAATCTAGCCGGTACTTC.